One and the same sample provided the 32 T cell receptor beta chains below, sequenced in a study of glioma-infiltrating T cells after dendritic cell vaccination. Indicated time point: after dendritic cell vaccination, including at tumor progression/relapse. TCRdb's table, derived via immunoSEQ multiplex PCR, lists solely in-frame clones and lacks some. Of roughly 60,000 clones in the sample, about 86% were seen once. Material: blood, obtained after dendritic cell vaccination. The source is a human donor with glioblastoma.

The chain employs TRBV6-5 and TRBJ2-3; 8 bases line up with TRBD1. Germline loops: CDR1 MNHEY, CDR2 SVGAGI. V was pared by 6 bases and J by 3 bases, with 8 bases of the junction left unmatched. The CDR3 contains 15 residues. The CDR3 is CASSPTGVWTDTQYF. For the CDR3, the DNA is TGTGCCAGCAGCCCGACAGGGGTTTGGACAGATACGCAGTATTTT.

The rearrangement joins TRBV28 to TRBJ2-2, with 7 bases matching TRBD1. Trimming at V came to 5 bases and at J to 1 base, leaving 1 base not matched to a gene. The CDR3 sequence is 14 residues long. Germline V gene lookup returns CDR1 MDHEN and CDR2 SYDVKM. CDR3 coding DNA: TGTGCCAGCAGTCGGGACAGGAACACCGGGGAGCTGTTTTTT. It is translated as CASSRDRNTGELFF.

This chain joins TRBV2 and TRBJ1-2, with D uncertain. Trimming cost V 5 bases and J 7 bases, with 14 bases left between them. The CDR3 is made up of 13 amino acids. Per the germline V gene, CDR1 is SNHLY and CDR2 is FYNNEI. In nucleotides, the CDR3 is TGTGCCAGCAGTTTTAGAACGGGTACTGGCTACACCTTC. Translating it yields CASSFRTGTGYTF.

This clone was seen a handful of times. This chain uses TRBV10-1 with TRBJ2-7; D perhaps matches TRBD1 (6 bases). There are 14 residues in the CDR3. Trimming cost V 1 base and J 6 bases, with 13 bases left between them. Germline assignment: CDR1 WNHNN and CDR2 SYGVQD (reference sequence). CDR3 sequence reads: CASSEWQGSAEQYF. DNA of the CDR3: TGCGCCAGCAGTGAGTGGCAGGGGTCCGCCGAGCAGTACTTC.

V and J are TRBV5-4 and TRBJ2-1; 9 nucleotides match TRBD2. Germline lookup yields CDR1 SGHNT and CDR2 YYREEE (reference sequence). The CDR3 has 15 residues. After removal of 0 bases from V and 5 bases from J, the junction contained 3 bases not matched to a gene. CDR3: CASSLGGGDHNEQFF. CDR3 DNA: TGTGCCAGCAGCTTGGGCGGGGGGGACCACAATGAGCAGTTCTTC.

This clone occurred once. The CDR3 protein is CASSYSTGGGSPLHF. The CDR3 coding sequence is TGTGCCAGCAGTTACTCGACAGGGGGCGGATCACCCCTCCACTTT. This chain uses TRBV6-5 with TRBJ1-6, with 10 bases matching TRBD1. The V gene end was trimmed by 0 bases and the J gene end by 10 bases; junction bases not matched to a gene: 3. The V gene's germline CDR1 is MNHEY and CDR2 SVGAGI. The CDR3 consists of 15 residues.

The rearrangement uses TRBV5-6 and TRBJ1-2; possible D gene TRBD1, 6 bases. This CDR3 is built from 13 residues. CDR1 is SGHDT and CDR2 is YYEEEE in the germline V gene. V was trimmed by 4 bases and J by 4 bases, leaving 11 bases between them. CDR3 residues: CASSPGQSYGYTF. CDR3 nucleotides: TGTGCCAGCAGCCCAGGACAGAGCTATGGCTACACCTTC.

Worth noting for this clone: The junction departs from the called germline gene at one end, perhaps through a read error. The rearrangement links TRBV7-7 to TRBJ2-7; D may be TRBD1 (6 bases). This CDR3 contains 13 residues. Per germline, CDR1 SSHAT and CDR2 FNYEAQ (reference sequence). The chain's CDR3 is CASSLTRGHEQYF. The DNA for the CDR3 is TGTGCTAGCAGCTTAACCAGGGGCCACGAGCAGTACTTC.

Remarks on this clone: This CDR3 is also generated by other DNA sequences in the sample. The chain links TRBV4-1 to TRBJ2-3; 12 positions match TRBD2. The CDR3 extends over 16 amino acids. In germline, CDR1 is MGHRA, CDR2 YSYEKL. Unmatched junction bases numbered 0, after V lost 1 base and J lost 1 base. The CDR3 reads CASSQGTSGGTDTQYF. The CDR3 nucleotides are TGCGCCAGCAGCCAAGGGACTAGCGGGGGCACAGATACGCAGTATTTT.

Written as DNA, the CDR3 is TGTGCCAGTAGTCCTGGACAGGGACGAGAGACCCAGTACTTC. As protein: CASSPGQGRETQYF. The chain links TRBV19 to TRBJ2-5, with 8 bases aligning to TRBD1. Germline V gene lookup returns CDR1 LNHDA and CDR2 SQIVND (reference sequence). Trimming cost V 5 bases and J 4 bases; bases outside gene matches: 6. The length of the CDR3 is 14 residues.

The chain has TRBV2 and TRBJ1-4; D uncertain. The CDR3 covers 14 residues. The V end lost 4 bases, the J end lost 8 bases, and 14 bases lay between the germline ends. In germline, CDR1 is SNHLY, CDR2 FYNNEI. CDR3 coding DNA: TGTGCCAGCAGTGTGAGAGCGACCGCCGAAAAACTGTTTTTT. It is translated as CASSVRATAEKLFF.

The chain couples TRBV15 to TRBJ2-7; 7 nucleotides line up with TRBD2. The CDR3 consists of 15 residues. The V segment lost 4 bases and the J segment 0 bases; nucleotides outside the gene matches: 6. Germline CDR1 and CDR2: LNHNV and YYDKDF (reference sequence). DNA for the CDR3: TGTGCCACCAGCACCGGACCTAGCGGCTCCTACGAGCAGTACTTC. Encoded protein: CATSTGPSGSYEQYF.

This chain joins TRBV19 and TRBJ2-3; perhaps TRBD2 as D (6 bases). There are 15 residues in the CDR3. In germline, CDR1 is LNHDA, CDR2 SQIVND (reference sequence). The V and J ends lost 6 bases and 2 bases respectively, with 15 bases between them. CDR3 sequence (DNA): TGTGCCAGTAGGGGGTCGGGGGACCCCACAGATACGCAGTATTTT. It yields the protein CASRGSGDPTDTQYF.

This chain connects TRBV6-5 to TRBJ1-1; TRBD1 might be the D (6 bases). Trimming pared 6 bases from V and 0 bases from J, leaving 11 bases between. This CDR3 spans 14 amino acids. Germline CDR1 is MNHEY and CDR2 is SVGAGI. The CDR3, as DNA: TGTGCCAGCAGCGAACAGGGAATGAACACTGAAGCTTTCTTT. It is translated as CASSEQGMNTEAFF.

The genes are TRBV7-6 and TRBJ1-2; tentative D call: TRBD1 (5 bases). V dropped 0 bases and J dropped 2 bases, with 16 bases sitting between them. CDR3 length equals 17 residues. CDR1 and CDR2 from the germline V gene are SGHVS and FNYEAQ. CDR3 DNA sequence: TGTGCCAGCAGCTTAGCGCGCCCAGGGAGGAAAAACTATGGCTACACCTTC. This translates into CASSLARPGRKNYGYTF.

This clone occurred once. The chain couples TRBV2 to TRBJ1-1; D not certain. Germline V lookup: CDR1 SNHLY, CDR2 FYNNEI. Trimming pared 0 bases from V and 7 bases from J, leaving 9 bases between. The CDR3 sequence is 13 residues long. The CDR3 coding sequence is TGTGCCAGCAGTGAAGCGCGGGTGGGTGAAGCTTTCTTT. This encodes CASSEARVGEAFF. The full variable domain, completed using reference TRBV2 and TRBJ1-1, is EPEVTQTPSHQVTQMGQEVILRCVPISNHLYFYWYRQILGQKVEFLVSFYNNEISEKSEIFDDQFSVERPDGSNFTLKIRSTKLEDSAMYFCASSEARVGEAFFGQGTRLTVV.

V gene TRBV30 combines with J gene TRBJ1-2; D ambiguous. Germline-derived CDR1 and CDR2 are GTSNPN and SVGIG (reference sequence). This CDR3 is 13 amino acids long. The CDR3 sequence is CALISVEPYGYTF. The DNA of the CDR3 is TGTGCATTGATCTCGGTAGAACCCTATGGCTACACCTTC.

This rearrangement joins TRBV7-2 to TRBJ2-1; TRBD1 matches at 7 bases. Unmatched junction bases numbered 7, after V lost 1 base and J lost 7 bases. CDR3 length equals 15 residues. CDR1 SGHTA and CDR2 FQGNSA come from the germline V gene. For the CDR3, the DNA is TGTGCCAGCAGCTTAGACTCGCGCAGGGGGAATGAGCAGTTCTTC. It encodes CASSLDSRRGNEQFF.

The J gene is TRBJ1-2, the V gene TRBV7-2; 7 bases match TRBD1. Germline assignment: CDR1 SGHTA and CDR2 FQGNSA. The CDR3 spans 13 residues. V trimming: 5 bases; J trimming: 2 bases; junction bases outside the gene matches: 2. Here the CDR3 DNA reads TGTGCCAGCAGCAAGGGACAGAACTATGGCTACACCTTC. Residues: CASSKGQNYGYTF. Together with reference TRBV7-2 and TRBJ1-2, the CDR3 gives the full variable domain: GAGVSQSPSNKVTEKGKDVELRCDPISGHTALYWYRQSLGQGLEFLIYFQGNSAPDKSGLPSDRFSAERTGGSVSTLTIQRTQQEDSAVYLCASSKGQNYGYTFGSGTRLTVV.

V gene TRBV18 combines with J gene TRBJ2-7; TRBD1 matches at 8 bases. CDR1 KGHSH and CDR2 LQKENI come from the germline V gene. The CDR3 contains 15 residues. V lost 5 bases, J lost 2 bases, and 8 bases stayed unmatched. The CDR3 nucleotides read TGTGCCAGCTCATCCCGGGACAGGCTTACCTACGAGCAGTACTTC. It encodes CASSSRDRLTYEQYF.

This chain links TRBV30 with TRBJ1-3, with 8 bases that match TRBD1. CDR1 and CDR2 from the germline V gene are GTSNPN and SVGIG (reference sequence). Unmatched junction bases numbered 4, after V lost 3 bases and J lost 3 bases. The CDR3 totals 14 residues. CDR3 in DNA: TGTGCCTGGAGATCCGGACAGGGTGGAAACACCATATATTTT. This gives the protein CAWRSGQGGNTIYF.

The chain recombines TRBV27 with TRBJ2-1, with D perhaps matching TRBD2 (5 bases). CDR1 and CDR2 from the germline V gene are MNHEY and SMNVEV (reference sequence). V lost 3 bases to trimming and J lost 4 bases, with 7 bases between them. The CDR3 extends over 13 amino acids. The CDR3 region is CASSLTGYNEQFF. In nucleotides, the CDR3 is TGTGCCAGCAGTTTGACGGGGTACAATGAGCAGTTCTTC.

The CDR3 nucleotides read TGTGCCAGCAGCCAAGAGATGACGGGGGGCCGTGGGGCTAAGAATGAGCAGTTCTTC. It specifies CASSQEMTGGRGAKNEQFF. The chain links TRBV4-2 to TRBJ2-1, with D possibly being TRBD2 (7 bases). CDR1 and CDR2 (germline): LGHNA, YNFKEQ. V lost 0 bases and J 7 bases, leaving 25 bases between the germline ends. The CDR3 is made up of 19 amino acids.

The DNA of the CDR3 is TGTGCTAGTGGTCGGAGTAACACCGGGGAGCTGTTTTTT. It is translated as CASGRSNTGELFF. The chain carries TRBV12-5 and TRBJ2-2; D unclear. This CDR3 comprises 13 residues. The germline CDR1 and CDR2 sequences are LGHNT and FRNRAP. V was pared by 5 bases and J by 2 bases, with 6 bases between.

This clone showed up many times. As DNA, the CDR3 is TGTGCCAGCTCACCACCGAATTATGGGCTTAACTATGGCTACACCTTC. This encodes CASSPPNYGLNYGYTF. The rearrangement joins TRBV18 to TRBJ1-2; D is unresolved. The CDR3 has 16 residues. V was cut by 0 bases and J by 1 base, with 12 bases left in between. CDR1 and CDR2 from the germline V gene are KGHSH and LQKENI.

The table lists this clone with a few counts. The chain carries TRBV7-2 and TRBJ2-5; D perhaps matches TRBD2 (5 bases). Germline assignment: CDR1 SGHTA and CDR2 FQGNSA. Trimming removed 5 bases from V and 4 bases from J, with 14 bases in between. The CDR3 contains 14 residues. The CDR3 DNA sequence: TGTGCCAGCAGCGACGGATCTGAGGGAGAGACCCAGTACTTC. It is translated as CASSDGSEGETQYF.

As for this clone: One junction end does not reproduce the germline sequence, and a read error may be involved. This chain joins TRBV7-7 and TRBJ2-1; 8 bases are shared with TRBD2. Per germline, CDR1 SSHAT and CDR2 FNYEAQ (reference sequence). This CDR3 comprises 15 residues. DNA of the CDR3: TGTGCTAGCAGCTTATGGTTAGCGGGATACAATGAGCAGTTCTTC. Protein: CASSLWLAGYNEQFF.

The J gene is TRBJ2-7, the V gene TRBV7-2; D unresolved. Trimming removed 7 bases from V and 3 bases from J, with 13 bases in between. Germline loops: CDR1 SGHTA, CDR2 FQGNSA. The CDR3 sequence is 13 residues long. The CDR3 loop is CASTSPQDYEQYF. CDR3 coding DNA: TGTGCCAGCACCTCCCCCCAGGACTACGAGCAGTACTTC.

This chain uses TRBV11-2 with TRBJ2-7; D may be TRBD2 (7 bases). The germline V and J ends were trimmed by 4 bases and 4 bases, with 17 bases remaining between them. This CDR3 has 15 amino acids. Germline V gene sequence: CDR1 SGHAT, CDR2 FQNNGV. The CDR3: CASSSTRGASYEQYF. Written as DNA, the CDR3 is TGTGCCAGCAGCTCCACCCGGGGGGCTTCTTACGAGCAGTACTTC.

The J gene is TRBJ1-5, the V gene TRBV5-5; TRBD1 aligns across 10 bases. The CDR3 runs to 17 residues. Germline V lookup: CDR1 SGHKS, CDR2 YYEKEE (reference sequence). V shed 4 bases and J 0 bases; nucleotides not matched to a gene: 7. Written as DNA, the CDR3 is TGTGCCAGCAGCCGGACAGGGGGGCTTTATAGCAATCAGCCCCAGCATTTT. It yields the protein CASSRTGGLYSNQPQHF.

A word on this clone: A read error is likely, as this CDR3 ends without the conserved phenylalanine or tryptophan. The DNA is omitted, as the CDR3 cannot be located on it reliably, and the CDR3 follows TCRdb's listing. V is TRBV6-1 and J is TRBJ1-1; the table's TRBD1 call for D was not verified on the DNA. Germline CDR1 reads MNHNS; CDR2 reads SASEGT. The CDR3 extends over 14 residues, inclusive of both ends. Here the CDR3 reads CASSERSRTALGEL.

This chain links TRBV2 with TRBJ2-1; 8 bases match TRBD1. The CDR3 contains 15 residues. Germline values: CDR1 SNHLY, CDR2 FYNNEI. V gave up 9 bases and J gave up 6 bases; unmatched junction bases: 13. The CDR3 DNA is TGTGCCAGTTACTCGGACAGGGTAACGTCCAATGAGCAGTTCTTC. Protein sequence: CASYSDRVTSNEQFF.